This T cell receptor (beta chain) is from a study of cytomegalovirus exposure and HLA in healthy donors. Overall study: Approximately 83 million unique TCRs from HLA-typed donors were held in an early data release.

Losses at the gene ends were 4 bases for V and 0 bases for J; bases not matched to a gene: 9. The CDR3 sequence is 17 residues long. CDR1 is SGHRS and CDR2 is YFSETQ in the germline V gene. 13 Jbeta primers and 60 Vbeta primers were used for the PCR. Libraries were prepared by immunoSEQ multiplex PCR; TCRdb keeps only in-frame clonotypes and omits some of them. The sample has 100,000 to 150,000 clones, around 78% seen once; the top ten hold about 1.8%. Details on this clone: What it recognizes is unknown.

General observations from the study: In a later analysis, HLA-associated TCR beta chains were more clonally expanded than equally common others. Fewer N-insertions (relative to the roughly 630-donor mean) were reportedly seen in an Asian-associated ancestry cluster in a later analysis.

The material sequenced was PBMCs. The sequence was collected from a woman aged 50 to 60 in good health and CMV-seronegative. This chain links TRBV5-1 with TRBJ2-2, with 7 bases fitting TRBD2. CDR3 protein: CASSQPTSASNTGELFF. The DNA of the CDR3 is TGCGCCAGCAGCCAACCTACTAGCGCCTCGAACACCGGGGAGCTGTTTTTT.